Listed below are T cell receptor beta chains from one sample, sequenced in a study of blood T cell repertoires in COVID-19. Assay used: immunoSEQ multiplex PCR; TCRdb lists only in-frame clones, some missing. The repertoire consists of approximately 270,000 clones, with about four fifths occurring once and the leading ten covering about a sixth. Material for sequencing was peripheral blood. The receptor source for this set is an older person with COVID-19, enrolled during active disease. Both conserved end residues are part of each CDR3. D genes are given only for firm matches. The size entry is marked missing in some rows and otherwise reads once, few, many or a size class.

TRBJ2-3,.,.,TRBV24-1,CATEDLTDTQYF,TGTGCCACCGAGGACTTAACGGATACGCAGTATTTT
TRBJ2-5,.,.,TRBV28,CASSLPSRETQYF,TGTGCCAGCAGTTTGCCTAGTCGGGAGACCCAGTACTTC
TRBJ2-1,.,TRBD2,TRBV2,CASRSGSGLGEQFF,TGTGCCAGCAGGAGCGGGAGTGGTCTGGGTGAGCAGTTCTTC
TRBJ2-3,once,.,TRBV5-4,CASSPSSTDTQYF,TGTGCCAGCAGCCCGTCGAGCACAGATACGCAGTATTTT
TRBJ2-2,.,TRBD1,TRBV5-5,CASSWTGGNTGELFF,TGTGCCAGCAGTTGGACAGGGGGAAACACCGGGGAGCTGTTTTTT
TRBJ1-1,.,.,TRBV7-6,CASTAEETNTEAFF,TGTGCCAGCACCGCGGAGGAGACGAACACTGAAGCTTTCTTT
TRBJ2-7,once,TRBD2,TRBV5-6,CASSALAGSSYEQYF,TGTGCCAGCAGCGCACTAGCGGGTAGCTCCTACGAGCAGTACTTC
TRBJ2-2,.,.,TRBV4-3,CASSQDADNTGELFF,TGCGCCAGCAGCCAAGATGCGGATAACACCGGGGAGCTGTTTTTT
TRBJ1-5,few,.,TRBV28,CASSPTFGNQPQHF,TGTGCCAGCAGTCCGACTTTTGGCAATCAGCCCCAGCATTTT
TRBJ2-2,.,TRBD2,TRBV28,CASSERLAGSRELFF,TGTGCCAGCAGTGAAAGACTAGCGGGATCGAGGGAGCTGTTTTTT
TRBJ1-1,few,.,TRBV19,CASSIVPGVTEAFF,TGTGCCAGTAGTATAGTACCGGGGGTCACTGAAGCTTTCTTT
TRBJ1-4,once,.,TRBV4-1,CASSQDHGGNEKLFF,TGCGCCAGCAGCCAAGACCACGGAGGGAATGAAAAACTGTTTTTT
TRBJ2-7,many,TRBD1,TRBV28,CASSGRGRDRDFLLFYEQYF,TGTGCCAGCAGCGGCCGAGGGAGGGACAGGGACTTCCTTCTGTTCTACGAGCAGTACTTC
TRBJ2-3,.,.,TRBV11-3,CASSLGRTGTDTQYF,TGTGCCAGCAGCTTAGGGAGGACAGGCACAGATACGCAGTATTTT
TRBJ2-3,.,.,TRBV11-1,CASSPSGSTDTQYF,TGTGCCAGCAGCCCAAGCGGGAGCACAGATACGCAGTATTTT
TRBJ2-3,.,TRBD2,TRBV9,CASSVMGTSSDTQYF,TGTGCCAGCAGCGTAATGGGGACTAGCTCAGATACGCAGTATTTT
TRBJ2-7,few,TRBD2,TRBV3-1/TRBV3-2,CASSPKAGGFAEQYF,TGTGCCAGCAGCCCTAAAGCGGGAGGGTTTGCCGAGCAGTACTTC
TRBJ1-5,once,TRBD1,TRBV7-8,CASSYRQGIGQPQHF,TGTGCCAGCAGCTATAGACAGGGCATAGGTCAGCCCCAGCATTTT
TRBJ1-1,.,.,TRBV4-1,CASSQEEGATTEAFF,TGCGCCAGCAGCCAAGAAGAAGGGGCTACTACTGAAGCTTTCTTT
TRBJ1-4,.,.,TRBV6-1,CASSELGFEGEKLFF,TGTGCCAGCAGTGAATTAGGGTTTGAGGGTGAAAAACTGTTTTTT
TRBJ2-1,.,TRBD2,TRBV11-3,CASSLDLGGSSYNEQFF,TGTGCCAGCAGCTTAGATTTGGGAGGGAGTTCCTACAATGAGCAGTTCTTC
TRBJ1-2,.,.,TRBV4-3,CASSQGLSVGAGYTF,TGCGCCAGCAGCCAAGGTCTCTCTGTGGGGGCTGGCTACACCTTC
TRBJ1-5,.,TRBD1,TRBV7-2,CASSAQGADSNQPQHF,TGTGCCAGCAGCGCACAGGGGGCCGATAGCAATCAGCCCCAGCATTTT
TRBJ1-2,.,.,TRBV20-1,CSARRDYGYTF,TGCAGTGCCAGACGAGACTATGGCTACACCTTC
TRBJ1-6,.,TRBD1,TRBV19,CASSWTGMGSPLHF,TGTGCCAGTAGTTGGACAGGGATGGGCTCACCCCTCCACTTT
TRBJ1-2,.,.,TRBV5-4,CASSSTNREGYTF,TGTGCCAGCAGCTCGACAAACAGGGAGGGCTACACCTTC
TRBJ2-5,.,.,TRBV4-3,CASSQEEGTQYF,TGCGCCAGCAGCCAAGAGGAGGGGACCCAGTACTTC
TRBJ2-7,.,.,TRBV6-6,CASSLYGETYEQYF,TGTGCCAGCAGTTTATACGGGGAAACCTACGAGCAGTACTTC
TRBJ2-1,once,TRBD2,TRBV10-3,CAVLVAGGRDNEQFF,TGTGCCGTCCTGGTGGCGGGAGGGAGGGACAATGAGCAGTTCTTC
TRBJ2-1,.,.,TRBV7-8,CASSSRTVNNEQFF,TGTGCCAGCAGCTCACGGACAGTAAACAATGAGCAGTTCTTC
TRBJ2-7,.,TRBD1,TRBV9,CASSVDETGGDEQYF,TGTGCCAGCAGCGTAGATGAGACAGGGGGCGACGAGCAGTACTTC
TRBJ2-2,.,TRBD1,TRBV7-9,CASRGWTGGTGELFF,TGTGCCAGCAGGGGTTGGACAGGGGGCACCGGGGAGCTGTTTTTT
TRBJ2-7,.,.,TRBV15,CATSRDRGGLPYEQYF,TGTGCCACCAGCAGAGATCGTGGGGGCCTGCCCTACGAGCAGTACTTC
TRBJ2-5,.,.,TRBV3-1/TRBV3-2,CASSQGARGETQYF,TGTGCCAGCAGCCAAGGCGCCAGAGGAGAGACCCAGTACTTC
TRBJ1-6,.,.,TRBV11-3,CASSSGGIRSPLHF,TGTGCCAGCAGCTCGGGGGGTATACGCTCACCCCTCCACTTT
TRBJ1-5,.,.,TRBV28,CASSYRGVGNQPQHF,TGTGCCAGCAGTTATCGGGGAGTGGGCAATCAGCCCCAGCATTTT
TRBJ1-4,few,TRBD1,TRBV5-1,CASSLGQGAEKLFF,TGCGCCAGCAGTTTAGGACAGGGCGCGGAGAAACTGTTTTTT
TRBJ1-1,.,.,TRBV7-9,CASSLTSGGTEAFF,TGTGCCAGCAGCTTAACGTCAGGAGGGACTGAAGCTTTCTTT
TRBJ1-1,.,.,TRBV6-5,CASSPNMNTEAFF,TGTGCCAGCAGCCCAAACATGAACACTGAAGCTTTCTTT
TRBJ1-1,.,.,TRBV9,CASSVASGTEAFF,TGTGCCAGCAGCGTAGCATCCGGCACTGAAGCTTTCTTT